This T cell receptor beta chain appears in the sequencing data of a study of response to subunit inactivated influenza vaccine. Study results and caveats: It was the authors' suggestion that each seasonal influenza vaccination recruits few new T cells.

The J segment lost 3 bases and the V segment lost 3 bases, leaving 7 bases of the junction unmatched. CDR1 is LGHDT and CDR2 is YNNKEL in the germline V gene (reference sequence). This CDR3 has 16 amino acids. Notes on this clonotype: What it binds is unknown.

MiXCR, run by TCRdb on the RT-PCR reads, gives a single entry per CDR3 protein. The sample records some 540,000 distinct CDR3 sequences, roughly 25% being singletons. The data were also submitted as part of a second study, on T cells expressing NK-cell markers. That source notes: TCR beta cDNA was made by 5'RACE template switching with UMIs. In the group of eight sequenced donors, seven were HCMV-seropositive and one was seronegative. The same clonotypes also predominated in the CD3+CD56-NKG2C+ fraction of a handful of donors.

The V gene is TRBV3-1, the J gene TRBJ2-3; 9 bases are a match to TRBD2. The specimen comprised CD4+ T cells sorted from PBMCs, sampled roughly 13 days after vaccination. This TCR derives from a man between 50 and 59 years old who received an inactivated influenza vaccine. This chain's CDR3 is CASSQAGGPSTDTQYF. As DNA, the CDR3 is TGTGCCAGCAGCCAGGCGGGAGGGCCCTCGACAGATACGCAGTATTTT.